This T cell receptor (beta chain) was recovered during a study of T-cell reconstitution after alpha-beta-depleted transplantation in children. A library of TCRbeta sequences, prepared with unique molecular identifiers, was generated. TCRdb fed the PCR reads into MiXCR, producing one record per CDR3 protein. This table has about 980,000 distinct CDR3 sequences, about 31% appearing once. Study-wide findings and caveats: It was surviving recipient T cells and thymic progenitors that gave some patients high TCRbeta diversity at day 60.

This CDR3 is 17 amino acids long. Per the germline V gene, CDR1 is SGHKS and CDR2 is YYEKEE (reference sequence). The V gene end was trimmed by 0 bases and the J gene end by 1 base; junction bases not matched to a gene: 5. This clonotype showed up many times. Its target is not known. V and J are TRBV5-5 and TRBJ2-5; 11 bases align to TRBD2. The specimen was PBMCs, mostly from graft donor cells, collected 360 days after TCRalphabeta/CD19-depleted stem cell transplant. This receptor was identified in a boy under two years old who had a stem cell transplant for SCID, so the T cells may come from the graft donor. CDR3 DNA sequence: TGTGCCAGCAGCTTGGTTACTAGCGGGGGCCTCCAAGAGACCCAGTACTTC. It codes for CASSLVTSGGLQETQYF.